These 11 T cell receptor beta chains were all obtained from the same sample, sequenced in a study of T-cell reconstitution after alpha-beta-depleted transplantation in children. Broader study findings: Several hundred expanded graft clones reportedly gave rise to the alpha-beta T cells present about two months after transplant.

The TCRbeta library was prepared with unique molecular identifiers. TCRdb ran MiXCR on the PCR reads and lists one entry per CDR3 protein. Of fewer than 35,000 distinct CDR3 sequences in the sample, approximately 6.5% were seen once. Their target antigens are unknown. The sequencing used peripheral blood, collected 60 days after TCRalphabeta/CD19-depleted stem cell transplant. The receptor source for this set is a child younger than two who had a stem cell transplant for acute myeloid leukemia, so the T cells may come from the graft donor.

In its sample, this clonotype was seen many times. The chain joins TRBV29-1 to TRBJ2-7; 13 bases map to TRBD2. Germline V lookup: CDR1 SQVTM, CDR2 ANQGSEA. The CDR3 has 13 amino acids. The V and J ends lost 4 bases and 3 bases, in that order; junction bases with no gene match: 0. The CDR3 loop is CSVGTSGSYEQYF. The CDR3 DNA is TGCAGCGTTGGGACTAGCGGGAGCTACGAGCAGTACTTC.

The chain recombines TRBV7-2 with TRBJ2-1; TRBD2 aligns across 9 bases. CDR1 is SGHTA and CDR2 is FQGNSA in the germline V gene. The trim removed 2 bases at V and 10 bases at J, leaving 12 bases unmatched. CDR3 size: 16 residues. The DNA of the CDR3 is TGTGCCAGCAGCTTAATTCGGAGCGGGGGGCCTAGGGAGCAGTTCTTC. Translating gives CASSLIRSGGPREQFF.

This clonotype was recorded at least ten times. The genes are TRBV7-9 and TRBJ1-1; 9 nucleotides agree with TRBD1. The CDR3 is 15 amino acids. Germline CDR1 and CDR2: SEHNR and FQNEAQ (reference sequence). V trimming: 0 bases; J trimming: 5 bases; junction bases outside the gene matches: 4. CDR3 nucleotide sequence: TGTGCCAGCAGCTTAGCAGGGACAGGGAGGACTGAAGCTTTCTTT. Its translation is CASSLAGTGRTEAFF.

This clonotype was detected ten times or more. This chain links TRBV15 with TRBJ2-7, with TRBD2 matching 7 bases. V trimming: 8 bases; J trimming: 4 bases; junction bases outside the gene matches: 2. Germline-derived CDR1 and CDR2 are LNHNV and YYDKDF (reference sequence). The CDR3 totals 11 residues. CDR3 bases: TGTGCCACCCTGGGGGGGTACGAGCAGTACTTC. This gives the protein CATLGGYEQYF.

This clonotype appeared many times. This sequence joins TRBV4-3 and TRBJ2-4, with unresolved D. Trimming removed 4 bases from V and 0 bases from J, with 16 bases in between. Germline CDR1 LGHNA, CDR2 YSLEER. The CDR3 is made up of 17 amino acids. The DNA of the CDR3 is TGCGCCAGCAGCCCTTCGCCTTGGAGCTTAGCCAAAAACATTCAGTACTTC. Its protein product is CASSPSPWSLAKNIQYF.

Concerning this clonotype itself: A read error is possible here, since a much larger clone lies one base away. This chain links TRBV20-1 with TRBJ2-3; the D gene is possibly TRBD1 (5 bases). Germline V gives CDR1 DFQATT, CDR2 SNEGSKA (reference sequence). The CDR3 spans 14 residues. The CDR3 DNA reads TGCTGTGCTCTGACAGAATGGGGCACAGATACGCAGTATTTT. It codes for CCALTEWGTDTQYF.

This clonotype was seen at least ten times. CDR3 in DNA: TGTGCCAGCAGCTTAGTCTCCGGGACCCTCTCCTACGAGCAGTACTTC. It codes for CASSLVSGTLSYEQYF. This chain connects TRBV7-9 to TRBJ2-7; D may match TRBD1 or TRBD2 (5 bases each). The CDR3 sequence is 16 residues long. Trimming pared 1 base from V and 0 bases from J, leaving 13 bases between. CDR1 is SEHNR, CDR2 FQNEAQ, per germline (reference sequence).

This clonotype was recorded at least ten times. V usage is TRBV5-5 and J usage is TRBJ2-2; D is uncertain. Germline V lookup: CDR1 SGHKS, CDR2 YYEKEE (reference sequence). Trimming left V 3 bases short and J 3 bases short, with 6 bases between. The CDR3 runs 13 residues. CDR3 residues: CASSSLDTGELFF. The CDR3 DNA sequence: TGTGCCAGCAGCTCCCTAGACACCGGGGAGCTGTTTTTT.

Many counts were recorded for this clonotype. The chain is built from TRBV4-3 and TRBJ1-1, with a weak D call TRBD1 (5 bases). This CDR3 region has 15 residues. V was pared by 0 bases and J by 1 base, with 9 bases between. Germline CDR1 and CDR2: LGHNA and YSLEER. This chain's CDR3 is CASSQDQGSNTEAFF. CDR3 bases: TGCGCCAGCAGCCAAGATCAGGGATCGAACACTGAAGCTTTCTTT.

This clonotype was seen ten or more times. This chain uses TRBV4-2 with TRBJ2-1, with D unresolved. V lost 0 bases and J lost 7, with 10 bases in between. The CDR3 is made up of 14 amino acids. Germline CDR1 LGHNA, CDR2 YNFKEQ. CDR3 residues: CASSQEGPRNEQFF. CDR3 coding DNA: TGTGCCAGCAGCCAAGAAGGGCCGAGGAATGAGCAGTTCTTC.

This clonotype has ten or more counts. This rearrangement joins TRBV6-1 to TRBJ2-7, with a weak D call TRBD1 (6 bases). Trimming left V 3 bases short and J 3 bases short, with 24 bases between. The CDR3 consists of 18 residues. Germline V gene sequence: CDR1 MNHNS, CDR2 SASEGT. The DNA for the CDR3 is TGTGCCAGCAGTGAGACAGGCCTTCGCTCTCTCAATGTCTACGAGCAGTACTTC. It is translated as CASSETGLRSLNVYEQYF.